This T cell receptor (beta chain) came from a study of a mutant IDH1 vaccine in newly diagnosed glioma. About the research overall: Treated patients had a mean age of approximately 40 years and a sex split that was around 60% male and roughly 40% female. Prior therapy was radiotherapy, temozolomide, or both; most received both.

The assay was immunoSEQ multiplex PCR, and TCRdb's table has in-frame clones only and misses some. In the table there are some 90,000 clones, approximately 80% of which are singletons. The sample's time point: baseline, week 1 (first vaccination visit). Indicated treatment: pre-vaccination baseline after standard-of-care therapy. Newly diagnosed WHO grade 3 or 4 IDH1-mutant, ATRX-lost astrocytomas were identified in the donors. The specimen was PBMCs, collected from a glioma patient treated with radiotherapy, temozolomide or both. This TCR was recovered from a man in his forties with glioma. Some clones in this sample may be carry-over from other donors' samples.

This CDR3 reads CASSLAAGANVLTF. DNA of the CDR3: TGCGCCAGCAGCTTGGCCGCGGGGGCCAACGTCCTGACTTTC. This rearrangement joins TRBV5-1 to TRBJ2-6; no clear D. Germline CDR1 reads SGHRS; CDR2 reads YFSETQ. V dropped 0 bases and J dropped 4 bases, with 5 bases sitting between them. The CDR3 spans 14 residues. Variable domain in full (rest from reference TRBV5-1 and TRBJ2-6): KAGVTQTPRYLIKTRGQQVTLSCSPISGHRSVSWYQQTPGQGLQFLFEYFSETQRNKGNFPGRFSGRQFSNSRSEMNVSTLELGDSALYLCASSLAAGANVLTFGAGSRLTVL.